Listed below are T cell receptor beta chains from one sample, sequenced in a study of CD8+CD57+ T cells in acquired aplastic anemia. MiXCR, run by TCRdb on the reads, gives a single entry per CDR3 protein. The table shows 95,000 to 120,000 distinct CDR3 sequences, with around 49% occurring only once. The sequencing input was sorted CD4+, CD8+, or CD8+CD57+ T cells (not recorded which) from PBMCs. The receptor source for this set is a human donor in good health, serving as a control. Each CDR3 is given with its conserved first and last residue. D genes are given only for firm matches. Clone size is given for some rows only: seen once, a few or many times, or a class if the clone is expanded.

17,-,TRBV19,TRBD2,TRBJ2-1,TGTGCCAGTAGCCGGACTAGCGGGGGCTTCTCCTACAATGAGCAGTTCTTC,CASSRTSGGFSYNEQFF
13,once,TRBV10-3,-,TRBJ2-7,TGTGCCATCAGTGAGAACGGGGACTACGAGCAGTACTTC,CAISENGDYEQYF
14,-,TRBV30,TRBD1,TRBJ2-2,TGTGCCTGGAACCGGGACAGGGAGGCCGGGGAGCTGTTTTTT,CAWNRDREAGELFF
15,few,TRBV19,TRBD2,TRBJ2-1,TGTGCCAGTAGACGACTAGCGGGAGGGGACAATGAGCAGTTCTTC,CASRRLAGGDNEQFF
13,medium-sized,TRBV2,-,TRBJ2-1,TGTGCCAGCGATCGGGGCAGGGGCAATGAGCAGTTCTTC,CASDRGRGNEQFF
11,-,TRBV7-2,-,TRBJ2-1,TGTGCCAGCAGACGCACCAGTGAGCAGTTCTTC,CASRRTSEQFF
14,many,TRBV7-2,TRBD1,TRBJ2-1,TGTGCCAGCTGCTCGGACAGGGTTTTCAATGAGCAGTTCTTC,CASCSDRVFNEQFF
16,few,TRBV6-2/TRBV6-3,-,TRBJ1-4,TGTGCCAGCAGTTATGATTATACCTCCATAGGCGAAAAACTGTTTTTT,CASSYDYTSIGEKLFF
14,once,TRBV25-1,-,TRBJ1-2,TGTGCCAGCAGTGAACAGGGGTTGAACTATGGCTACACCTTC,CASSEQGLNYGYTF
13,once,TRBV7-9,TRBD1,TRBJ1-6,TGTGCCAGCAGAGACAGGGTCGGTTCACCCCTCCACTTT,CASRDRVGSPLHF
16,many,TRBV4-1,-,TRBJ2-3,TGCGCCAGCAGCAGTTTCCCTTCCGATCCAGGGGATACGCAGTATTTT,CASSSFPSDPGDTQYF
13,few,TRBV9,TRBD1,TRBJ1-2,TGTGCCAGCAGCGGGGACAGGTCCTATGGCTACACCTTC,CASSGDRSYGYTF
17,-,TRBV24-1,-,TRBJ1-5,TGTGCCGCCAGTGGAGGGGACATTGAGACGCCAAATCAGCCCCAGCATTTT,CAASGGDIETPNQPQHF
15,-,TRBV25-1,-,TRBJ1-1,TGTGCCAGCAGCTTAGGTGGGGAATTTAACACTGAAGCTTTCTTT,CASSLGGEFNTEAFF
15,-,TRBV15,-,TRBJ2-5,TGTGCCACCAGCAGAACCGCGACAGCACAAGAGACCCAGTACTTC,CATSRTATAQETQYF
14,-,TRBV20-1,-,TRBJ2-2,TGCAGTGTCGTTGAGGGGAGGCACACCGGGGAGCTGTTTTTT,CSVVEGRHTGELFF
13,-,TRBV10-3,-,TRBJ1-2,TGTGCCAGCAGTTATCAACAGGGCGGCGGCCACACCTTC,CASSYQQGGGHTF
14,-,TRBV7-9,-,TRBJ2-7,TGTGCCAGCAGCTTATCGCGGGGTCCATACGAGCAGTACTTC,CASSLSRGPYEQYF
15,-,TRBV27,TRBD2,TRBJ2-1,TGTGCCAGCAGTCCGACTAGCGGGGGAAACAATGAGCAGTTCTTC,CASSPTSGGNNEQFF
15,many,TRBV9,TRBD1,TRBJ1-2,TGTGCCAGCAGCGTAGGCGACCGGGACAGGGGCGGCTACACCTTC,CASSVGDRDRGGYTF
12,few,TRBV10-3,-,TRBJ1-6,TGTGCCATCAGGGGCTATAATTCACCCCTCCACTTT,CAIRGYNSPLHF
14,few,TRBV19,TRBD1,TRBJ1-2,TGTGCCAGTAGTACAACGGGACAGGGAAACGGCTACACCTTC,CASSTTGQGNGYTF
13,-,TRBV10-3,-,TRBJ1-1,TGTGCCATCAGTGAGAGGCAGGGGCCTGAAGCTTTCTTT,CAISERQGPEAFF
19,many,TRBV27,TRBD1,TRBJ1-2,TGTGCCAGCAGTTTATTATACCTCCAGGGGGGCGGGACCTTCTATGGCTACACCTTC,CASSLLYLQGGGTFYGYTF
15,few,TRBV5-5,-,TRBJ1-1,TGTGCCAGCAGCCCCGGGGCGGGGGGTTACACTGAAGCTTTCTTT,CASSPGAGGYTEAFF
12,-,TRBV7-2,TRBD1,TRBJ1-1,TGTGCCAGCAGCCCGAGGACAGGTGAAGCTTTCTTT,CASSPRTGEAFF
16,many,TRBV10-3,-,TRBJ2-4,TGTGCCATCAGTGAGATCCCCCAAGGGGGCAAAAACATTCAGTACTTC,CAISEIPQGGKNIQYF
14,-,TRBV24-1,TRBD2,TRBJ2-7,TGTGCCACCAGTGACCCCTCAGCGGGGAACGAGCAGTACTTC,CATSDPSAGNEQYF
14,many,TRBV12-3/TRBV12-4,-,TRBJ1-2,TGTGCCAGCAGTTTTCGGGGAATTGATTATGGCTACACCTTC,CASSFRGIDYGYTF
14,few,TRBV19,-,TRBJ1-5,TGTGCCAGTAGTATCGGGTTTAGCAATCAGCCCCAGCATTTT,CASSIGFSNQPQHF
14,few,TRBV6-5,TRBD1,TRBJ1-4,TGTGCCAGCAGTTATCGACAGGGTAATGAAAAACTGTTTTTT,CASSYRQGNEKLFF
14,-,TRBV7-2,-,TRBJ2-5,TGTGCCAGCAGCTTAGACAGGTGGCAAGAGACCCAGTACTTC,CASSLDRWQETQYF
15,-,TRBV7-3,-,TRBJ2-5,TGTGCCAGCAGCTTAACGGGGGGGCAGGAAGAGACCCAGTACTTC,CASSLTGGQEETQYF
14,few,TRBV5-5,-,TRBJ2-7,TGTGCCAGCAGCTTGGGGGGCACAACCCACGAGCAGTACTTC,CASSLGGTTHEQYF
14,-,TRBV19,TRBD1,TRBJ1-5,TGTGCCAGTAACGCGGACAGGGGTAATCAGCCCCAGCATTTT,CASNADRGNQPQHF
13,-,TRBV10-3,TRBD1,TRBJ2-5,TGTGCCATCGCAGACAGGGGGCCTGAGACCCAGTACTTC,CAIADRGPETQYF
13,few,TRBV29-1,TRBD1,TRBJ2-7,TGCAGCGTACCCGGACAGGGTTCCAACGAGCAGTACTTC,CSVPGQGSNEQYF
14,-,TRBV25-1,TRBD1,TRBJ1-2,TGTGCCAGCAGTGTCCCGGACAGGGATTATGGCTACACCTTC,CASSVPDRDYGYTF
15,many,TRBV5-1,TRBD1,TRBJ2-7,TGCGCCAGCAGCCGGACAGGGATCGGTAAATACGAGCAGTACTTC,CASSRTGIGKYEQYF
13,once,TRBV25-1,-,TRBJ2-7,TGTGCCAGCAGTGGGGGGGGGCCCAACGAGCAGTACTTC,CASSGGGPNEQYF
13,-,TRBV10-3,-,TRBJ1-2,TGTGCCATCAGGGCTACAGGGTCGGGGGGCTACACCTTC,CAIRATGSGGYTF
13,few,TRBV5-6,-,TRBJ2-2,TGTGCCAGCAGCTTGGCCCAGTCCGGGGAGCTGTTTTTT,CASSLAQSGELFF
14,-,TRBV2,-,TRBJ1-2,TGTGCCAGCACCTTGGGAGGGGGTGACTATGACTACACCTTC,CASTLGGGDYDYTF
16,-,TRBV5-4,-,TRBJ2-1,TGTGCCAGCAGCTTGGTACCGCGGGGATCCTACAATGAGCAGTTCTTC,CASSLVPRGSYNEQFF